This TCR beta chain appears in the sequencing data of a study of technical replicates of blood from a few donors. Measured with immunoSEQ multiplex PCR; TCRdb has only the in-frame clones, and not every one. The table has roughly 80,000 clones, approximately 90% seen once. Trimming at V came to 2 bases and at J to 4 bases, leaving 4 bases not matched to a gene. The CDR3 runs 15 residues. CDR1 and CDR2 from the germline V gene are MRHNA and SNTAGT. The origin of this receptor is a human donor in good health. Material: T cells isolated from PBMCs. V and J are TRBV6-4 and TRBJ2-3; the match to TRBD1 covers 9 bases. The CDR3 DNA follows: TGTGCCAGCAGTGACCCGGGACAGGGCTCAGATACGCAGTATTTT. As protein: CASSDPGQGSDTQYF.